This note documents a single T cell receptor (beta chain) sequence. There is no known antigen for this receptor. Base qualities are not recorded, but no much larger clone differs from it by a single base. This sample is drawn from a study of T cells in Graves' hyperthyroidism and ophthalmopathy (dated by TCRdb to about 2019). For context, the study as a whole: Peripheral blood samples were taken at initial diagnosis, before any treatment was given. A discovery cohort of roughly 96 patients, about 43 with Graves' ophthalmopathy and over 55 with stable Graves' hyperthyroidism, was used to find distinguishing TCR V-J signatures. Prospective prediction of ophthalmopathy was tested in an independent validation cohort of 18 hyperthyroidism patients and 15 to 17 patients who later progressed to ophthalmopathy. The roughly 100 discovery patients were randomly split 7:3 into training and test sets. Thyroid tissue and blood T-cell repertoires from about six Graves' hyperthyroidism patients were also compared in the study. After blood sampling, hyperthyroidism patients were treated with methimazole at a starting dose of 30 mg daily, and ophthalmopathy patients were treated with high-dose intravenous methylprednisolone. The paper reports TCR Vbeta CDR3 sequencing of approximately 140 peripheral blood samples: fewer than 50 ophthalmopathy, fewer than 80 hyperthyroidism and approximately 17 progressor patients. General conclusions and limits of the study: Most expanded thyroid clonotypes (frequency above 0.001) were also detected in blood, a finding suggesting that blood repertoires may reflect thyroid immune responses. In cross-validation, a model built on a 13 V-J signature told ophthalmopathy apart from stable hyperthyroidism with approximately 90% sensitivity and roughly 82% specificity, and in testing the same model reached 80%/75%. Sample size was not statistically predetermined, and investigators were not blinded to group allocation. In validation, the model predicted progression to ophthalmopathy with 55% to 71% sensitivity and 72% to 85% specificity, a median of approximately 6.7 months before onset.

Amplification of TCR beta CDR3 regions was carried out from RNA transcripts. The first round of RT-PCR for the TCR CDR3 was performed with the HTBI primer set and the Qiagen OneStep RT-PCR kit. The libraries were constructed in a second round of multiplex PCR and then size-selected and purified. Libraries were sequenced paired-end with 100 bp reads on an Illumina HiSeq2000. Processing in the source paper ran as follows. Raw data were processed with SOAPnuke, discarding reads with adapters, uncalled bases, mean Phred below 15, or no exact constant-primer or identifier match. High-quality paired reads were merged using COPE v1.2.5, and each unique nucleotide sequence was defined as a clonotype. Clonotypes were aligned to IMGT TRBV, TRBD and TRBJ reference segments using MiTCR v1.1. The analysis was restricted to V-J combinations with a frequency above 0.0001, which together covered over 99% of the repertoires. The TCS score was defined as F50 (clonal expansion) divided by E x V (chaos), with BLOSUM62-based TCRdist calculated between CDR3 peptides within each V-J. Welch's t-statistics and random forest reduced roughly 540 V-J features to roughly 13, which were used in a naive Bayes classifier (R e1071). In-frame beta chains were kept once TCRdb had trimmed the public reads at Q25 with fastp and called clones with MiXCR. Entries that share a CDR3 protein sequence are merged under the most common genes and DNA. The V and J calls, along with clone size, are taken from TCRdb and not from the paper's own processing. For this sample the table gives hundreds of thousands of distinct CDR3 sequences, of which around 15% were detected only once. The ten most abundant clones make up 9.5% to 13% of the sample.

CDR1 MDHEN and CDR2 SYDVKM are derived from the germline V gene. From cysteine to phenylalanine, the CDR3 is 17 amino acids long. The entry retains the CDR3 DNA only, 51 bases that are in frame from base 1. Clipping removes 1 base from V and 5 bases from J, with 11 as the unmatched junction base count. Stable Graves' hyperthyroidism was defined as no progression to ophthalmopathy during 18 months of follow-up. Hyperthyroidism patients were aged 18 to 65 years and newly diagnosed, with disease duration of less than 2 months. Patients with uncontrolled infections, other autoimmune diseases, pregnancy or lactation were excluded. Clinical symptoms, serum thyroxine and TRAb, thyroid ultrasound, and orbital computed tomography formed the basis for the diagnoses. PBMCs were isolated from approximately 10 ml of fresh peripheral blood by Ficoll-Paque density gradient centrifugation. Total RNA was extracted using Trizol reagent, and RNA quality was assessed on an Agilent 2100 Bioanalyzer.

The sequencing sample was made of blood. The sequence derives from a woman younger than 30 with Graves' hyperthyroidism. This chain joins TRBV28 to TRBJ1-5; TRBD1 matches 7 bases in the middle. Here the CDR3 is given as CASSLFSVGGGDQPQHF. The base sequence is TGTGCCAGCAGTTTATTTTCGGTGGGAGGGGGCGATCAGCCCCAGCATTTT.